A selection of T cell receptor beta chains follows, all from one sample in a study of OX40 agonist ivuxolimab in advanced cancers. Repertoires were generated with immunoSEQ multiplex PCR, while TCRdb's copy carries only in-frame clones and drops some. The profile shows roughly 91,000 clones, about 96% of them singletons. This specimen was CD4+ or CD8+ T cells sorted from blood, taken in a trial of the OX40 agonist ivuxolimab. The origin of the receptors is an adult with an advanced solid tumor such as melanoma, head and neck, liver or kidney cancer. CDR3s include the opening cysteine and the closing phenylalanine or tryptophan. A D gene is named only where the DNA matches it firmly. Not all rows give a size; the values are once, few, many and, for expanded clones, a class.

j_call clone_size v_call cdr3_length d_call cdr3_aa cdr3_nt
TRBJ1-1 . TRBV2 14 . CASSEARGGTEAFF TGTGCCAGCAGTGAAGCCAGGGGAGGCACTGAAGCTTTCTTT
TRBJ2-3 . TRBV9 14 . CASSALDLTDTQYF TGTGCCAGCAGCGCCCTGGACCTCACAGATACGCAGTATTTT
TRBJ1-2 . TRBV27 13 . CASYQPGVYGYTF TGTGCCAGCTACCAGCCAGGAGTCTATGGCTACACCTTC
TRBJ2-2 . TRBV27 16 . CASISRVLDGTGELFF TGTGCCAGCATCTCCCGGGTTTTGGATGGCACCGGGGAGCTGTTTTTT
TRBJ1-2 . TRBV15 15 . CATSAFGGPARGYTF TGTGCCACCAGCGCCTTTGGTGGGCCCGCCAGGGGCTACACCTTC
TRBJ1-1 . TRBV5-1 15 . CASSLASGVNTEAFF TGCGCCAGCAGCTTGGCCTCGGGGGTGAACACTGAAGCTTTCTTT
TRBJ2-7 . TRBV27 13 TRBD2 CASSFASGTEQYF TGTGCCAGCAGTTTCGCTAGCGGGACCGAGCAGTACTTC
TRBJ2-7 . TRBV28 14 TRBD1 CASTPGRGLYEQYF TGTGCCAGCACCCCGGGCAGGGGGCTCTACGAGCAGTACTTC
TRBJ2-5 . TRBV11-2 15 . CASSLWTRRQETQYF TGTGCCAGCAGCCTGTGGACACGTAGGCAAGAGACCCAGTACTTC
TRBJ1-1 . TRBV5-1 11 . CASSLGAEAFF TGCGCCAGCAGCTTGGGGGCAGAAGCTTTCTTT
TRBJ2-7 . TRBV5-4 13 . CASSHGTTYEQYF TGTGCCAGCAGCCACGGGACAACCTACGAGCAGTACTTC
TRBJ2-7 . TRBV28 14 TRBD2 CASSLVGLAPEQYF TGTGCCAGCAGTTTAGTGGGACTAGCCCCCGAGCAGTACTTC
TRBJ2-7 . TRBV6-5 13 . CASSEGVPYEQYF TGTGCCAGCAGTGAAGGGGTCCCCTACGAGCAGTACTTC
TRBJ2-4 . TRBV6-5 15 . CASSTTQVAKNIQYF TGTGCCAGCAGCACTACGCAGGTAGCCAAAAACATTCAGTACTTC
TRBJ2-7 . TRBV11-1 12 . CASSRGADEQYF TGTGCCAGCAGCCGGGGGGCCGACGAGCAGTACTTC
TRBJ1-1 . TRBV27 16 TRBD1 CASRGSGGGLNTEAFF TGTGCCAGCAGGGGGTCGGGAGGGGGCCTTAACACTGAAGCTTTCTTT
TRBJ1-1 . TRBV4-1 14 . CASSLTQGAGEAFF TGCGCCAGCAGCCTTACACAGGGAGCAGGTGAAGCTTTCTTT
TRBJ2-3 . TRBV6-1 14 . CASSEDRITDTQYF TGTGCCAGCAGTGAAGATAGAATCACAGATACGCAGTATTTT
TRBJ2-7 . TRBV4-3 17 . CASSQESIGTSSYEQYF TGCGCCAGCAGCCAAGAATCGATCGGGACCAGCTCCTACGAGCAGTACTTC
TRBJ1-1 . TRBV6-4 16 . CASSDVRGEGNTEAFF TGTGCCAGCAGTGACGTGAGGGGCGAGGGGAACACTGAAGCTTTCTTT
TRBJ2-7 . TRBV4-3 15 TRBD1 CASSQDSLRDSGQYF TGCGCCAGCAGCCAAGATTCCCTCAGGGACAGTGGGCAGTACTTC
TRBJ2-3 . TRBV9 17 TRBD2 CASSVEGLAGVVDTQYF TGTGCCAGCAGCGTCGAGGGACTAGCGGGGGTGGTAGATACGCAGTATTTT
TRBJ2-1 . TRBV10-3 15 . CAISPLGVGGNEQFF TGTGCCATCAGCCCTTTGGGGGTTGGGGGCAATGAGCAGTTCTTC
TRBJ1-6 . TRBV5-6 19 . CASSNLVGQGSSYNSPLHF TGTGCCAGCAGCAACTTGGTGGGGCAGGGCAGCTCCTATAATTCACCCCTCCACTTT
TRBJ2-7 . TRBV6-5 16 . CASSYLAAGGSYEQYF TGTGCCAGCAGTTACCTTGCAGCGGGCGGCTCCTACGAGCAGTACTTC
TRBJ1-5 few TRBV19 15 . CASRAALLSNQPQHF TGTGCCAGTAGGGCAGCATTACTTAGCAATCAGCCCCAGCATTTT
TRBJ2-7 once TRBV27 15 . CASSWAGHRDYEQYF TGTGCCAGCAGTTGGGCGGGCCACCGGGACTACGAGCAGTACTTC
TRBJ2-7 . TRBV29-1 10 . CSVGVNEQYF TGCAGCGTTGGAGTTAACGAGCAGTACTTC
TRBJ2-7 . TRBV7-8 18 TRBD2 CASSFPTSGRAVSYEQYF TGTGCCAGCAGCTTCCCGACTAGCGGGAGGGCCGTCTCCTACGAGCAGTACTTC
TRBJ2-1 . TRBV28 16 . CASTPEGSASYNEQFF TGTGCCAGCACCCCTGAGGGATCAGCTTCCTACAATGAGCAGTTCTTC
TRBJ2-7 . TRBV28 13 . CASSFMSEGEQYF TGTGCCAGCAGTTTCATGAGCGAAGGCGAGCAGTACTTC
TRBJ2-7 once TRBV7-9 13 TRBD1 CASSATGDYEQYF TGTGCCAGCAGCGCGACAGGGGACTACGAGCAGTACTTC
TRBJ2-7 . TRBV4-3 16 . CASSQEGSSGVHEQYF TGCGCCAGCAGCCAAGAAGGGTCTAGTGGAGTCCACGAGCAGTACTTC
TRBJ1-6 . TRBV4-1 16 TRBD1 CASSQAGRGFNSPLHF TGCGCCAGCAGCCAAGCAGGCAGGGGGTTTAATTCACCCCTCCACTTT
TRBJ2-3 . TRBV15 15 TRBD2 CATGETSGLSDTQYF TGTGCCACCGGGGAGACTAGCGGACTATCAGATACGCAGTATTTT